This T cell receptor beta chain was profiled in a study of shared clonotypes between healthy human individuals. Study processing details: ImmunoSEQ junction-only sequences lacked quality scores, so their filtering differed. Profiling relied on immunoSEQ multiplex PCR, and the TCRdb table lists in-frame clones only, not all of them. D and trimming come from the DNA, and the V and J calls and clone size come from that table. The sample contains 600,000 or so clones, 85% to 95% of which appear only once. The V gene lost 0 bases and the J gene lost 6 bases, with 7 bases spanning the gap. Germline V gives CDR1 SGHNT, CDR2 YYREEE (reference sequence). There are 12 residues in the CDR3. Study outcomes and limitations: A handful of donors showed sharing of 4.5% to 6% of naive CD4 clonotypes.

Concerning this clone itself: Its antigen remains unknown. This CDR3 is also generated by other DNA sequences in the sample.

Terminally differentiated effector memory CD45RA+ cells were left out of the naive CD8 fraction, which was CD45RO-negative and positively selected for CCR7. This rearrangement joins TRBV5-4 to TRBJ2-7; D is ambiguous. The receptor was derived from a woman aged 30 to 39 in good health. The sequencing input was naive CD8+ T cells sorted from blood. CDR3 amino acids: CASSLGRGEQYF. CDR3 coding DNA: TGTGCCAGCAGCTTGGGTCGCGGCGAGCAGTACTTC.